This T cell receptor (beta chain) was obtained from a study of T cell responses to AZD1222 COVID-19 vaccine. The method was immunoSEQ multiplex PCR; TCRdb's version includes in-frame clones alone and lacks a portion of them. The sample consists of 50,000 to 85,000 clones, 79% of them appearing once. The starting material was peripheral blood, obtained on day 0 of MenACWY control vaccination. This TCR was sampled from an adult in good health.

DNA for the CDR3: TGTGCCAGCAGTCGAAACTACGAGCAGTACTTC. Translated: CASSRNYEQYF. V is TRBV11-2 and J is TRBJ2-7; no firm D call. CDR3 length: 11 amino acids. V was trimmed by 6 bases and J by 3 bases, leaving 6 bases between them. Per germline, CDR1 SGHAT and CDR2 FQNNGV.